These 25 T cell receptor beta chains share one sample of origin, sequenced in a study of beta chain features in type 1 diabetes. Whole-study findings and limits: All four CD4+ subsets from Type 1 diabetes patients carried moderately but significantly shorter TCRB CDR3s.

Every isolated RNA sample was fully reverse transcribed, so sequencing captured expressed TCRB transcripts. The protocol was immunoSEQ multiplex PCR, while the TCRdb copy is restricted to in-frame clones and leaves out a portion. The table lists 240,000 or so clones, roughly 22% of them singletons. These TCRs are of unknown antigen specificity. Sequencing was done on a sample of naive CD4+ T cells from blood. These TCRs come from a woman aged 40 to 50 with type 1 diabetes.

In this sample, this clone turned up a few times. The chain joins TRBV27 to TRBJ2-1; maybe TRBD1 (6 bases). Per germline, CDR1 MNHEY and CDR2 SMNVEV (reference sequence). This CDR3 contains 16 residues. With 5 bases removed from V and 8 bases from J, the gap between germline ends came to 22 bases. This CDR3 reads CASSLYRTELFDEQFF. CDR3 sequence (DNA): TGTGCCAGCAGTCTCTACAGGACAGAGCTGTTCGATGAGCAGTTCTTC.

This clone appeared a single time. The CDR3 bases are TGTGCCAGCTCACCGGGGTTAGCGGGATATGAGCAGTTCTTC. This sequence encodes CASSPGLAGYEQFF. J is TRBJ2-1 and V is TRBV18, with TRBD2 identical over 8 bases. The length of the CDR3 is 14 residues. CDR1 and CDR2 from the germline V gene are KGHSH and LQKENI. J lost 8 bases, V lost 3 bases, and 6 bases had no gene match.

The CDR3 reads CASSGDREGTEAFF. The CDR3 nucleotides read TGTGCCAGCAGCGGCGACAGGGAAGGGACTGAAGCTTTCTTT. The V call is TRBV11-2, the J call TRBJ1-1, with 7 bases fitting TRBD1. Germline assignment: CDR1 SGHAT and CDR2 FQNNGV. The J segment lost 5 bases and the V segment lost 5 bases, leaving 8 bases of the junction unmatched. This CDR3 has 14 residues.

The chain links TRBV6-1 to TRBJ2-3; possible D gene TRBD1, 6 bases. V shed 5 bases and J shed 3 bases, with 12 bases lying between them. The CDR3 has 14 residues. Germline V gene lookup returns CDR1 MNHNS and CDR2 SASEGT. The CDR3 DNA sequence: TGTGCCAGCAGTCAACAGGGTTTTACAGATACGCAGTATTTT. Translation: CASSQQGFTDTQYF.

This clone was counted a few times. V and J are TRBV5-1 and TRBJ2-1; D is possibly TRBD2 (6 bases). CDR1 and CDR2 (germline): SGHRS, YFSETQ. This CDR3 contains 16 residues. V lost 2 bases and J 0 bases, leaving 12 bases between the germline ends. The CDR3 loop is CASSLNSGASYNEQFF. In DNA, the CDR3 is TGCGCCAGCAGCTTAAATAGCGGAGCCTCCTACAATGAGCAGTTCTTC.

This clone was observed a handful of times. CDR3 loop: CAWSEELQGAEAFF. CDR3 DNA: TGTGCCTGGAGTGAGGAGCTACAGGGCGCTGAAGCTTTCTTT. The rearrangement joins TRBV30 to TRBJ1-1; TRBD1 is a possible D gene (6 bases). V lost 1 base to trimming and J lost 6 bases, with 15 bases between them. Germline V gene lookup returns CDR1 GTSNPN and CDR2 SVGIG (reference sequence). The CDR3 extends over 14 amino acids.

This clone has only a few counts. CDR3 in amino acids: CASSPRIDITEAFF. The CDR3 DNA is TGTGCCAGCAGCCCCAGGATTGACATTACTGAAGCTTTCTTT. The rearrangement joins TRBV6-5 to TRBJ1-1; D remains unclear. Trimming took 6 bases from V and 5 from J, leaving 16 bases between them. The CDR3 consists of 14 residues. Germline CDR1 and CDR2: MNHEY and SVGAGI.

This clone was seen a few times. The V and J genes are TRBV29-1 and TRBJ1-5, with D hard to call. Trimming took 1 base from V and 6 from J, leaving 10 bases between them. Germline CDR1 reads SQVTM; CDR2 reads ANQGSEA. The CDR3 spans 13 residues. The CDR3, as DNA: TGCAGCGTTGAAGGTCAGTCGGGTCAGCCCCAGCATTTT. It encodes CSVEGQSGQPQHF.

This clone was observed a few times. The CDR3 DNA follows: TGTGCCATCAGTGGTTCGGGGTTCGAGCAGTACTTC. As protein: CAISGSGFEQYF. The rearrangement joins TRBV10-3 to TRBJ2-7; weak D call: TRBD2 (5 bases). The V end was cut by 4 bases, the J end by 6 bases, with 10 bases between. Looked up from germline, CDR1 is ENHRY and CDR2 is SYGVKD. The CDR3 spans 12 residues.

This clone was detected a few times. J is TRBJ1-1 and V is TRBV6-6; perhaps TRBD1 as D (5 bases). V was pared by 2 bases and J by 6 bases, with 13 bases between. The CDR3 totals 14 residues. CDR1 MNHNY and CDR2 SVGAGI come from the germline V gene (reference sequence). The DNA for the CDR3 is TGTGCCAGCAGTTACGGCAGGGAGGGGCCTGAAGCTTTCTTT. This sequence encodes CASSYGREGPEAFF.

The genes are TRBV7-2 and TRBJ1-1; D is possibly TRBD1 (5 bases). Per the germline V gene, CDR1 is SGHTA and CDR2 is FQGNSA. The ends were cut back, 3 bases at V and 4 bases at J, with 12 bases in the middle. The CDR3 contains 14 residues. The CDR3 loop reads CASSLGTVGTEAFF. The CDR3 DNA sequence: TGTGCCAGCAGCTTGGGGACTGTGGGCACTGAAGCTTTCTTT.

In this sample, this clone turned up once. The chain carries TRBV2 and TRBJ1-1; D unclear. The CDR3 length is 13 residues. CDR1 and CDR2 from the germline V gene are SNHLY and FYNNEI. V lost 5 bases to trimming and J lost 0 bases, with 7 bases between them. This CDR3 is CASSPTVNTEAFF. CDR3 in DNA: TGTGCCAGCAGTCCTACAGTGAACACTGAAGCTTTCTTT.

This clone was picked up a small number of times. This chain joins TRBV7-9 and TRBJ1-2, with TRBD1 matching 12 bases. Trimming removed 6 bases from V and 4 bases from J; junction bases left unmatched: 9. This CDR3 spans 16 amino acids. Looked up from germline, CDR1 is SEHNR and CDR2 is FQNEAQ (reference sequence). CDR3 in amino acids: CASRQSGTGGLYGYTF. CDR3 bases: TGTGCCAGCAGGCAATCCGGGACAGGGGGCCTCTATGGCTACACCTTC.

CDR3 sequence (DNA): TGTGCCAGCACTGCGTTGACCTATAATTCACCCCTCCACTTT. Encoded protein: CASTALTYNSPLHF. This rearrangement joins TRBV6-5 to TRBJ1-6, with unresolved D. The V and J ends lost 7 bases and 2 bases respectively, with 9 bases between them. Looked up from germline, CDR1 is MNHEY and CDR2 is SVGAGI. The CDR3 runs to 14 residues.

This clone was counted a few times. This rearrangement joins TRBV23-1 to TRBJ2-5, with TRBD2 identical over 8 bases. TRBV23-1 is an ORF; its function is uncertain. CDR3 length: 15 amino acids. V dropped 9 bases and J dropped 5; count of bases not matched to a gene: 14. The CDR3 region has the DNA TGCGCCAGTGTCCAAGGCGGGGGGAAGGGGGAGACCCAGTACTTC. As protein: CASVQGGGKGETQYF.

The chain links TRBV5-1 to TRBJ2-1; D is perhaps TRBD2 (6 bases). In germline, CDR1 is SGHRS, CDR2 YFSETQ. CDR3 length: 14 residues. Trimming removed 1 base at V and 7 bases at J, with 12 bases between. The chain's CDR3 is CASSLTAGQNEQFF. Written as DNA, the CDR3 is TGCGCCAGCAGCTTGACGGCGGGGCAAAATGAGCAGTTCTTC. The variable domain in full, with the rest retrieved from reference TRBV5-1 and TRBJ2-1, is KAGVTQTPRYLIKTRGQQVTLSCSPISGHRSVSWYQQTPGQGLQFLFEYFSETQRNKGNFPGRFSGRQFSNSRSEMNVSTLELGDSALYLCASSLTAGQNEQFFGPGTRLTVL.

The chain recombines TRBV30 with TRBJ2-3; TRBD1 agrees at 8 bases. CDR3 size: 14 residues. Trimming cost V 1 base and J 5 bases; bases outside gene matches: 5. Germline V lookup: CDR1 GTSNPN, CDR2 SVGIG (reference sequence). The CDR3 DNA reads TGTGCCTGGAGTGCAGGGGGCACTGGAGATACGCAGTATTTT. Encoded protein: CAWSAGGTGDTQYF.

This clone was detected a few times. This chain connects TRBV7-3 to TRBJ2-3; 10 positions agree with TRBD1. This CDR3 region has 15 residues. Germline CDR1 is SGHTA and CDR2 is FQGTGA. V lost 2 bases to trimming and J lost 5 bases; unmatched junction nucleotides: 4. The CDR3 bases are TGTGCCAGCAGCTTACGGGGACAGGGGTTAGATACGCAGTATTTT. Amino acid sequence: CASSLRGQGLDTQYF.

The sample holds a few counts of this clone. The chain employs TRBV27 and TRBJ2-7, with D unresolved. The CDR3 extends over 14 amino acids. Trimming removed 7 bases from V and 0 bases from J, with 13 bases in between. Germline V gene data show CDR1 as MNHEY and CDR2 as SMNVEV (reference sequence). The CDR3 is CASTPRADSYEQYF. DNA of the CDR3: TGTGCCAGCACTCCCCGCGCCGACTCCTACGAGCAGTACTTC.

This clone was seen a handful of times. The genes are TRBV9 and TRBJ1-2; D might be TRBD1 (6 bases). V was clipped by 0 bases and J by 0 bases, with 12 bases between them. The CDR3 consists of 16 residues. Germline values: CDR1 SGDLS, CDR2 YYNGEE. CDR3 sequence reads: CASSVGVAGANYGYTF. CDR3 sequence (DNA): TGTGCCAGCAGCGTAGGCGTTGCAGGGGCTAACTATGGCTACACCTTC.

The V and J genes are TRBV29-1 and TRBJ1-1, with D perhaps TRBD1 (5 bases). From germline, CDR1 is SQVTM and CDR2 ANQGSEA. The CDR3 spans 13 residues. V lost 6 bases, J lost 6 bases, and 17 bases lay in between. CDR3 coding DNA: TGCAGCGTGGGGCAGGGTTGGGGGGCTGAAGCTTTCTTT. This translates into CSVGQGWGAEAFF.

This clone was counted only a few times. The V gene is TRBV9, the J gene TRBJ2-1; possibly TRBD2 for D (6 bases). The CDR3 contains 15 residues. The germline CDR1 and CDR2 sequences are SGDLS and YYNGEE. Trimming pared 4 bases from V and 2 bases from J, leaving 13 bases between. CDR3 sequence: CASSPTSTAYNEQFF. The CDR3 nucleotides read TGTGCCAGCAGCCCGACTAGTACGGCCTACAATGAGCAGTTCTTC.

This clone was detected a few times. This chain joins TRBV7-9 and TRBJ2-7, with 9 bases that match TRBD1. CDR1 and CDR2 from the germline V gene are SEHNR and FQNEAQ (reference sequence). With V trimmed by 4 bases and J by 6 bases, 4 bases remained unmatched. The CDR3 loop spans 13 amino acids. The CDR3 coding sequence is TGTGCCAGCAGCTGGACAGGGGATGGCGAGCAGTACTTC. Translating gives CASSWTGDGEQYF.

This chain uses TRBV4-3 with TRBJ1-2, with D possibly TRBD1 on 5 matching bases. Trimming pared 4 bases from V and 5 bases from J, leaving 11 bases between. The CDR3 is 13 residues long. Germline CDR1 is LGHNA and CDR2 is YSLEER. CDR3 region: CASSPNGGYGYTF. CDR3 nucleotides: TGCGCCAGCAGCCCCAATGGGGGGTATGGCTACACCTTC.

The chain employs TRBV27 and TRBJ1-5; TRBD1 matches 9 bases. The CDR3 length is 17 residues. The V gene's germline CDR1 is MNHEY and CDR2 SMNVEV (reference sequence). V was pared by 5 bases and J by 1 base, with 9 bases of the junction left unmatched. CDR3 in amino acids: CASSPRTGTGSNQPQHF. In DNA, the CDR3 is TGTGCCAGCAGTCCCCGGACCGGGACAGGGAGCAATCAGCCCCAGCATTTT.